The clone carrying this T cell receptor beta chain has at least ten counts. The antigen remains unidentified. This sample was included in a study of spatial heterogeneity in lung cancer. Findings of the study overall: Mutation counts in tumors were tracked by counts of expanded intratumoral alpha and beta TCRs.

Time point of the sample: sample taken at primary tumor resection. TCRs were sequenced from unsorted whole RNA of tumor, nontumor lung or PBMC. TCRdb re-analysed the 5' RACE reads in MiXCR, keeping a single row per CDR3 protein. The data contain about 100,000 distinct CDR3 sequences, under 4.5% of them seen just once; the ten biggest clones take up 21%. V lost 4 bases, J lost 7 bases, and 16 bases stayed unmatched. In germline, CDR1 is SQVTM, CDR2 ANQGSEA. The CDR3 is 16 amino acids. The rearrangement uses TRBV29-1 and TRBJ2-1; 7 nucleotides agree with TRBD1. The sequence came from a male donor with early-stage non-small cell lung cancer. The sequencing used lung tumor tissue, collected at surgery. Here the CDR3 reads CSVVGATGLGLNEQFF. In nucleotides, the CDR3 is TGCAGCGTTGTGGGTGCGACAGGGCTGGGTTTGAATGAGCAGTTCTTC.